This T cell receptor (beta chain) was profiled in a study of OX40 agonist ivuxolimab in advanced cancers. Broader study findings: Mean expanded clone counts were higher in CD8+ than CD4+ T cells. Normalized T-cell clonal expansion was also low in some nonresponders. The 0.1-3.0 mg/kg partial responders had among the lowest clonal expansion.

The CDR3 runs 15 residues. Trimming left V 1 base short and J 7 bases short, with 16 bases between. Germline V lookup: CDR1 MGHRA, CDR2 YSYEKL. It was autoimmune disease history or systemic immunosuppression that excluded patients. The method was immunoSEQ multiplex PCR; TCRdb's version includes in-frame clones alone and lacks a portion of them. The table has about 110,000 clones, about nine tenths seen once. Notes on this clone: Its antigen is as yet unknown.

This specimen was CD4+ or CD8+ T cells sorted from blood, taken in a trial of the OX40 agonist ivuxolimab. The chain uses TRBV4-1 and TRBJ2-5; D possibly matches TRBD1 or TRBD2 (6 bases each). This clonotype was obtained from an adult with an advanced solid tumor such as melanoma, head and neck, liver or kidney cancer. CDR3 amino acids: CASSQGGPGGGTQYF. CDR3 in DNA: TGCGCCAGCAGCCAAGGCGGGCCCGGAGGGGGGACCCAGTACTTC.